This entry lists 27 T cell receptor beta chains sequenced from one sample in a study of blood T cell repertoires in COVID-19. The data were produced by immunoSEQ multiplex PCR, yet TCRdb's version contains in-frame clones alone and is incomplete. Altogether about 190,000 clones are present, approximately 79% being singletons, with the ten largest covering about an eighth. Sequenced material: peripheral blood. These receptors were taken from a woman in her forties or fifties with acute or convalescent COVID-19.

The chain links TRBV4-1 to TRBJ1-1; D is unclear. Germline loops: CDR1 MGHRA, CDR2 YSYEKL. V was pared by 3 bases and J by 0 bases, with 11 bases between. CDR3 length equals 15 residues. The CDR3 protein is CASSQGSALNTEAFF. CDR3 coding DNA: TGCGCCAGCAGCCAGGGCTCTGCTCTGAACACTGAAGCTTTCTTT.

V and J are TRBV28 and TRBJ1-2, with no clear D. CDR3 size: 13 residues. V was cut by 7 bases and J by 4 bases, with 13 bases left in between. The germline CDR1 and CDR2 sequences are MDHEN and SYDVKM. In DNA form, the CDR3 reads TGTGCCAGCAACCTGCGATCCCTCTATGGCTACACCTTC. As protein: CASNLRSLYGYTF.

The V gene is TRBV29-1, the J gene TRBJ1-5; TRBD1 is a possible D gene (5 bases). Trimming left V 6 bases short and J 0 bases short, with 15 bases between. The CDR3 covers 15 residues. Germline lookup yields CDR1 SQVTM and CDR2 ANQGSEA. CDR3 amino acids: CSVATDAYSNQPQHF. CDR3 in DNA: TGCAGCGTGGCGACAGACGCCTATAGCAATCAGCCCCAGCATTTT.

V gene TRBV5-1 combines with J gene TRBJ2-2; TRBD1 aligns across 12 bases. CDR1 and CDR2 from the germline V gene are SGHRS and YFSETQ. Trimming removed 3 bases from V and 6 bases from J; junction bases left unmatched: 6. The CDR3 covers 16 residues. CDR3 nucleotide sequence: TGCGCCAGCAGCTCCACGGGACAGGGGGCCGCCGGGGAGCTGTTTTTT. This gives the protein CASSSTGQGAAGELFF. The variable domain in full, with the rest retrieved from reference TRBV5-1 and TRBJ2-2, is KAGVTQTPRYLIKTRGQQVTLSCSPISGHRSVSWYQQTPGQGLQFLFEYFSETQRNKGNFPGRFSGRQFSNSRSEMNVSTLELGDSALYLCASSSTGQGAAGELFFGEGSRLTVL.

This clone was counted a single time. This chain links TRBV2 with TRBJ1-6, with 9 bases that match TRBD1. J gave up 7 bases and V 4 bases, and 8 bases lay outside the gene matches. In germline, CDR1 is SNHLY, CDR2 FYNNEI. The CDR3 runs to 16 residues. The CDR3 region has the DNA TGTGCCAGCAGTGGCTCTCCGGGACAGGGAAATTCACCCCTCCACTTT. Its protein is CASSGSPGQGNSPLHF. Supplemented by reference TRBV2 and TRBJ1-6, the full variable domain reads EPEVTQTPSHQVTQMGQEVILRCVPISNHLYFYWYRQILGQKVEFLVSFYNNEISEKSEIFDDQFSVERPDGSNFTLKIRSTKLEDSAMYFCASSGSPGQGNSPLHFGNGTRLTVT.

The chain employs TRBV5-1 and TRBJ1-2, with TRBD1 as a possible D gene (5 bases). The CDR3 loop spans 14 amino acids. Trimming removed 4 bases from V and 6 bases from J, with 16 bases in between. Germline CDR1 SGHRS, CDR2 YFSETQ. CDR3 DNA sequence: TGCGCCAGCAGCAATTATAGGGGATTGAATGGCTACACCTTC. Translation: CASSNYRGLNGYTF.

The J gene is TRBJ2-3, the V gene TRBV20-1; 7 bases agree with TRBD2. This CDR3 is 15 amino acids long. Germline loops: CDR1 DFQATT, CDR2 SNEGSKA (reference sequence). With 3 bases clipped from V and 5 bases from J, the junction kept 11 bases outside the gene matches. The CDR3 sequence is CSASNSGRKGDTQYF. The CDR3 DNA is TGCAGTGCTAGTAATAGCGGGCGCAAAGGAGATACGCAGTATTTT.

The V and J genes are TRBV7-8 and TRBJ2-1; D is ambiguous. Germline CDR1 reads SGHVS; CDR2 reads FQNEAQ. The V and J ends lost 5 bases and 5 bases respectively, with 16 bases between them. CDR3 length: 15 amino acids. CDR3 in amino acids: CASSPVIPPNNEQFF. CDR3 bases: TGTGCCAGCAGCCCCGTAATCCCCCCTAACAATGAGCAGTTCTTC.

This clone was seen just once. The V call is TRBV5-1, the J call TRBJ2-7, with D unresolved. V was clipped by 0 bases and J by 3 bases, with 13 bases between them. CDR3 size: 15 residues. CDR1 is SGHRS and CDR2 is YFSETQ in the germline V gene. The DNA for the CDR3 is TGCGCCAGCAGCTTGGCCCCGGGTCTGAACTACGAGCAGTACTTC. This translates into CASSLAPGLNYEQYF.

This chain joins TRBV5-1 and TRBJ1-1, with D perhaps TRBD1 (5 bases). This CDR3 is 14 amino acids long. With 6 bases removed from V and 0 bases from J, the gap between germline ends came to 12 bases. Germline-derived CDR1 and CDR2 are SGHRS and YFSETQ. CDR3 DNA: TGCGCCAGCACCTCCCAGGGATTGAACACTGAAGCTTTCTTT. This encodes CASTSQGLNTEAFF.

This chain joins TRBV19 and TRBJ1-2, with D tentatively TRBD1 (6 bases). CDR3 size: 15 residues. Deletions cut 8 bases from V and 3 bases from J, with 19 bases between. CDR1 LNHDA and CDR2 SQIVND come from the germline V gene (reference sequence). The CDR3 loop reads CASLGGGTYYYGYTF. DNA for the CDR3: TGTGCCAGTTTGGGCGGGGGCACATACTACTATGGCTACACCTTC.

The chain employs TRBV19 and TRBJ1-4; TRBD1 matches at 10 bases. CDR1 is LNHDA, CDR2 SQIVND, per germline (reference sequence). The CDR3 sequence is 17 residues long. The trim removed 5 bases at V and 8 bases at J, leaving 14 bases unmatched. CDR3 residues: CASSVAGQGRRKEKLFF. CDR3 sequence (DNA): TGTGCCAGTAGTGTGGCGGGACAGGGGCGGCGTAAGGAAAAACTGTTTTTT. The whole variable domain, remainder taken from reference TRBV19 and TRBJ1-4, is DGGITQSPKYLFRKEGQNVTLSCEQNLNHDAMYWYRQDPGQGLRLIYYSQIVNDFQKGDIAEGYSVSREKKESFPLTVTSAQKNPTAFYLCASSVAGQGRRKEKLFFGSGTQLSVL.

This sequence joins TRBV5-1 and TRBJ1-6; TRBD1 is a possible D gene (5 bases). Between the trimmed V and J ends, which lost 5 bases and 7 bases, there was a span of 19 bases. Looked up from germline, CDR1 is SGHRS and CDR2 is YFSETQ. The length of the CDR3 is 16 residues. CDR3 amino acids: CASRGTYTGVNSPLHF. The CDR3, as DNA: TGCGCCAGCAGGGGGACCTACACGGGAGTAAATTCACCCCTCCACTTT.

The CDR3 loop reads CASSLSGSLRDTQYF. CDR3 nucleotide sequence: TGTGCCAGCAGCTTAAGCGGGTCTTTGAGAGATACGCAGTATTTT. This chain links TRBV7-9 with TRBJ2-3, with a tentative D call TRBD2 (6 bases). V lost 2 bases to trimming and J lost 5 bases, with 14 bases between them. The germline V gene has CDR1 SEHNR and CDR2 FQNEAQ (reference sequence). The CDR3 extends over 15 amino acids.

The V gene is TRBV9, the J gene TRBJ1-1; 7 nucleotides match TRBD1. J was trimmed by 2 bases and V by 3 bases; bases with no gene match: 13. Germline CDR1 reads SGDLS; CDR2 reads YYNGEE. The length of the CDR3 is 17 residues. The CDR3 region is CASSERGGTGINTEAFF. The DNA of the CDR3 is TGTGCCAGCAGCGAGAGAGGGGGCACGGGGATCAACACTGAAGCTTTCTTT.

This rearrangement joins TRBV6-1 to TRBJ1-2; 9 bases agree with TRBD1. V shed 2 bases and J 4 bases; nucleotides not matched to a gene: 5. CDR3 length: 15 residues. Looked up from germline, CDR1 is MNHNS and CDR2 is SASEGT. In DNA, the CDR3 is TGTGCCAGCAGTGAACAGATACAGGGGGCCTATGGCTACACCTTC. As protein: CASSEQIQGAYGYTF.

V is TRBV19 and J is TRBJ1-2; 7 nucleotides align to TRBD1. The CDR3 sequence is 14 residues long. The germline gives CDR1 LNHDA, CDR2 SQIVND (reference sequence). The J segment lost 4 bases and the V segment lost 5 bases, leaving 7 bases of the junction unmatched. CDR3 in amino acids: CASSPPGQFYGYTF. The DNA for the CDR3 is TGTGCCAGTAGTCCTCCGGGACAGTTCTATGGCTACACCTTC. The full variable domain, rest sourced from reference TRBV19 and TRBJ1-2, is DGGITQSPKYLFRKEGQNVTLSCEQNLNHDAMYWYRQDPGQGLRLIYYSQIVNDFQKGDIAEGYSVSREKKESFPLTVTSAQKNPTAFYLCASSPPGQFYGYTFGSGTRLTVV.

The V gene is TRBV27, the J gene TRBJ1-6, with 9 bases matching TRBD1. J was trimmed by 7 bases and V by 5 bases; bases with no gene match: 18. Germline V gene sequence: CDR1 MNHEY, CDR2 SMNVEV (reference sequence). The CDR3 has 19 residues. The CDR3 region is CASSPDIDRGRVRNSPLHF. The CDR3 DNA follows: TGTGCCAGCAGTCCAGACATAGACAGGGGGAGAGTAAGGAATTCACCCCTCCACTTT.

This clone turned up a few times. The junction departs from the called germline gene at one end, perhaps through a read error. This chain joins TRBV19 and TRBJ2-2, with 8 nucleotides matching TRBD2. Germline loops: CDR1 LNHDA, CDR2 SQIVND (reference sequence). The CDR3 spans 14 residues. CDR3 nucleotides: TGTGCCAGTAGGATAGCGGGAAACACCGGGGAGCTGTTTTTT. This encodes CASRIAGNTGELFF.

This rearrangement joins TRBV20-1 to TRBJ1-3; D might be TRBD1 (6 bases). With 3 bases removed from V and 3 bases from J, the gap between germline ends came to 12 bases. Germline assignment: CDR1 DFQATT and CDR2 SNEGSKA (reference sequence). The CDR3 totals 14 residues. The CDR3: CSASPGEFGNTIYF. CDR3 DNA: TGCAGTGCTAGTCCAGGGGAGTTTGGAAACACCATATATTTT.

In its sample, this clone was seen once. This chain joins TRBV18 and TRBJ1-5, with a possible D match to TRBD1 (6 bases). This CDR3 has 13 residues. Deletions cut 6 bases from V and 6 bases from J, with 12 bases between. From germline, CDR1 is KGHSH and CDR2 LQKENI. As DNA, the CDR3 is TGTGCCAGCTCCACAGGGACGGGTCAGCCCCAGCATTTT. It encodes CASSTGTGQPQHF.

V gene TRBV5-1 combines with J gene TRBJ1-6; D unresolved. The CDR3 runs to 13 residues. Germline CDR1 SGHRS, CDR2 YFSETQ. The V end lost 8 bases, the J end lost 6 bases, and 12 bases lay between the germline ends. CDR3 DNA: TGCGCCAGTCGGGGTGCGCTTAATTCACCCCTCCACTTT. As protein: CASRGALNSPLHF. The variable domain in full, with the rest retrieved from reference TRBV5-1 and TRBJ1-6, is KAGVTQTPRYLIKTRGQQVTLSCSPISGHRSVSWYQQTPGQGLQFLFEYFSETQRNKGNFPGRFSGRQFSNSRSEMNVSTLELGDSALYLCASRGALNSPLHFGNGTRLTVT.

The rearrangement uses TRBV28 and TRBJ2-7; D unresolved. This CDR3 spans 17 amino acids. Germline V gives CDR1 MDHEN, CDR2 SYDVKM. V lost 2 bases to trimming and J lost 6 bases, with 23 bases between them. The CDR3 is CASSLERRRLFPTEQYF. DNA for the CDR3: TGTGCCAGCAGTTTAGAGCGTAGGCGCCTGTTTCCTACCGAGCAGTACTTC.

J is TRBJ2-2 and V is TRBV5-5; weak D call: TRBD1 (6 bases). The V gene's germline CDR1 is SGHKS and CDR2 YYEKEE (reference sequence). Trimming left V 4 bases short and J 0 bases short, with 10 bases between. The CDR3 runs 15 residues. As DNA, the CDR3 is TGTGCCAGCAGCCCAGGGGCGGCGAACACCGGGGAGCTGTTTTTT. The encoded protein is CASSPGAANTGELFF. Combining the CDR3 with reference TRBV5-5 and TRBJ2-2 gives the whole variable domain DAGVTQSPTHLIKTRGQQVTLRCSPISGHKSVSWYQQVLGQGPQFIFQYYEKEERGRGNFPDRFSARQFPNYSSELNVNALLLGDSALYLCASSPGAANTGELFFGEGSRLTVL.

V usage is TRBV14 and J usage is TRBJ2-2; D remains ambiguous. CDR1 is SGHDN, CDR2 FVKESK, per germline. V was shortened by 3 bases and J by 3 bases, with 8 bases between the two germline ends. This CDR3 has 14 residues. The CDR3 coding sequence is TGTGCCAGCAGCCACCTACGGGACACCGGGGAGCTGTTTTTT. Amino acid sequence: CASSHLRDTGELFF.

This chain uses TRBV7-8 with TRBJ2-1, with 9 bases that match TRBD2. The CDR3 consists of 14 residues. The V gene's germline CDR1 is SGHVS and CDR2 FQNEAQ. Losses at the gene ends were 3 bases for V and 4 bases for J; bases not matched to a gene: 1. The DNA of the CDR3 is TGTGCCAGCAGCTTCGCGGGGGGGTACAATGAGCAGTTCTTC. It codes for CASSFAGGYNEQFF.

The chain uses TRBV7-2 and TRBJ1-4, with 8 bases matching TRBD1. The CDR3 sequence is 15 residues long. Germline V gene data show CDR1 as SGHTA and CDR2 as FQGNSA. The V gene end was trimmed by 5 bases and the J gene end by 7 bases; junction bases not matched to a gene: 9. DNA of the CDR3: TGTGCCAGCAGCGTGTGGACAGGGCCAGTTGAAAAACTGTTTTTT. This encodes CASSVWTGPVEKLFF. Together with reference TRBV7-2 and TRBJ1-4, the CDR3 gives the full variable domain: GAGVSQSPSNKVTEKGKDVELRCDPISGHTALYWYRQSLGQGLEFLIYFQGNSAPDKSGLPSDRFSAERTGGSVSTLTIQRTQQEDSAVYLCASSVWTGPVEKLFFGSGTQLSVL.